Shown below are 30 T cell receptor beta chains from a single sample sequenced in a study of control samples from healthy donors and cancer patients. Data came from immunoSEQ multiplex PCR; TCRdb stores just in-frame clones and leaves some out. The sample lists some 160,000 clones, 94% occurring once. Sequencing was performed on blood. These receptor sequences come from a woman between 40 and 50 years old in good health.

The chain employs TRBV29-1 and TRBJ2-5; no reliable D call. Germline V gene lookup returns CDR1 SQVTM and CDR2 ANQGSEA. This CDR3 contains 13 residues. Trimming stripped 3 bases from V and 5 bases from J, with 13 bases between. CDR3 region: CSVELRLSETQYF. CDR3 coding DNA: TGCAGCGTTGAGTTAAGATTGTCGGAGACCCAGTACTTC.

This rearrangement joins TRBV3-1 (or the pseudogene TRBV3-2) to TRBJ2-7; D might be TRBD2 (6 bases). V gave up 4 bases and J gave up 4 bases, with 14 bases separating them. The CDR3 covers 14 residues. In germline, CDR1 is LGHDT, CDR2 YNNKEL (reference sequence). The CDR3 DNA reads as TGTGCCAGCAGCCTGGGACTTGTCAAGTACGAGCAGTACTTC. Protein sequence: CASSLGLVKYEQYF.

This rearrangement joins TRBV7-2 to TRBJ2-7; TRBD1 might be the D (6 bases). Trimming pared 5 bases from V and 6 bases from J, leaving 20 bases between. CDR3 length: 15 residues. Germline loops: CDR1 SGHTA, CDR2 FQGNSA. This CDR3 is CASSPPGTSYVEQYF. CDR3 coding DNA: TGTGCCAGCAGCCCTCCGGGGACATCCTACGTCGAGCAGTACTTC.

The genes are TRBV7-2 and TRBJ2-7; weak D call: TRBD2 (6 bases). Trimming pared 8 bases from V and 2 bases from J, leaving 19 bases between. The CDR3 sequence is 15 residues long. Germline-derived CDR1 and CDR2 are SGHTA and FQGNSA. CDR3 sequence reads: CASSNSAGTAYEQYF. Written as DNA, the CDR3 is TGTGCCAGCTCAAATTCAGCGGGTACGGCCTACGAGCAGTACTTC.

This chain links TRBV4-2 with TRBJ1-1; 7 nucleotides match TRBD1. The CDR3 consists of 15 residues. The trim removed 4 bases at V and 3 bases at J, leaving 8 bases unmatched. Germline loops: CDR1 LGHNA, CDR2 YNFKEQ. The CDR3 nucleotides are TGTGCCAGCAGCCCAGAGGGACAGTACGACACTGAAGCTTTCTTT. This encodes CASSPEGQYDTEAFF.

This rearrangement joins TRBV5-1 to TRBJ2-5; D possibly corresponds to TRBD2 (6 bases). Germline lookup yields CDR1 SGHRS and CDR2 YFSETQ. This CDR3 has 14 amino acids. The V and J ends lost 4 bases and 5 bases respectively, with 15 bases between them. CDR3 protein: CASSQGRGSETQYF. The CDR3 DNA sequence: TGCGCCAGCAGCCAGGGACGGGGGTCGGAGACCCAGTACTTC.

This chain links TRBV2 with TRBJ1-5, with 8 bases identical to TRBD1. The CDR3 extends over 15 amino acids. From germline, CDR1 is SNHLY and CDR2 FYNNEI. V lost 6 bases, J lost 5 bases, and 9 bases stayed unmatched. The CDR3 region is CASSPQGGVYQPQHF. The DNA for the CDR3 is TGTGCCAGCAGCCCACAGGGGGGGGTTTATCAGCCCCAGCATTTT.

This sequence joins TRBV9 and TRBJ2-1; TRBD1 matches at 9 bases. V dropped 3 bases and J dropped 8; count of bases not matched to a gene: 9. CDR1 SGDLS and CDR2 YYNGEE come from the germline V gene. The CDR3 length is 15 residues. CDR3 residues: CASSAGDRARDEQFF. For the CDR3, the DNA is TGTGCCAGCAGCGCCGGGGACAGGGCGAGGGATGAGCAGTTCTTC.

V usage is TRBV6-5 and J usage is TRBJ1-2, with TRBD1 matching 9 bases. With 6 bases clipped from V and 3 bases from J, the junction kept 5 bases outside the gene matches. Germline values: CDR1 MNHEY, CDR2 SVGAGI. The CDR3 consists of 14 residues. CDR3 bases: TGTGCCAGCAGACGTACAGGGGGCGACTATGGCTACACCTTC. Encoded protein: CASRRTGGDYGYTF.

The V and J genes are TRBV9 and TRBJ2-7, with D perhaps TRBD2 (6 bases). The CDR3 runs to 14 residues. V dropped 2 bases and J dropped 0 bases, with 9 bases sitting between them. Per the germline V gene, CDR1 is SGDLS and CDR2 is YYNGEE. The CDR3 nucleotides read TGTGCCAGCAGCGTGGGGGACTCCTCCTACGAGCAGTACTTC. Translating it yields CASSVGDSSYEQYF.

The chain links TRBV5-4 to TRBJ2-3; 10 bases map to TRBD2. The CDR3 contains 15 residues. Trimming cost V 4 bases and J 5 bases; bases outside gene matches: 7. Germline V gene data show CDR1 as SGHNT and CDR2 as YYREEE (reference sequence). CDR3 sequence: CASSPSGGVRDTQYF. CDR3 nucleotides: TGTGCCAGCAGCCCGAGCGGGGGGGTTAGAGATACGCAGTATTTT. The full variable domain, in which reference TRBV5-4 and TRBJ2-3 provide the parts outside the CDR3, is ETGVTQSPTHLIKTRGQQVTLRCSSQSGHNTVSWYQQALGQGPQFIFQYYREEENGRGNFPPRFSGLQFPNYSSELNVNALELDDSALYLCASSPSGGVRDTQYFGPGTRLTVL.

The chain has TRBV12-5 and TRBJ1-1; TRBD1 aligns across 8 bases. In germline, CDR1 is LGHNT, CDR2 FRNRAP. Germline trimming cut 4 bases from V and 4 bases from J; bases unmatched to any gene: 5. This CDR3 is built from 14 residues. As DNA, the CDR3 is TGTGCTAGTGGTTCCGGACAGGGTTCCACTGAAGCTTTCTTT. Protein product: CASGSGQGSTEAFF.

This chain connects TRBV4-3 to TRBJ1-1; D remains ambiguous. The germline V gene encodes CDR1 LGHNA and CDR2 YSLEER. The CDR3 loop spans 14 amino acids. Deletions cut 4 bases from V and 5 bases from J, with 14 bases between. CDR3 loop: CASSRDSINTEAFF. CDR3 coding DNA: TGCGCCAGCAGCCGGGATAGCATTAATACTGAAGCTTTCTTT.

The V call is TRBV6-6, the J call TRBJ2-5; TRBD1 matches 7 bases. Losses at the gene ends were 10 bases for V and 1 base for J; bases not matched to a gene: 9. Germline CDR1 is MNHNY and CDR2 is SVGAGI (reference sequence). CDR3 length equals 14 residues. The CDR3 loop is CATQRTGPQETQYF. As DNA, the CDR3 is TGTGCCACCCAGCGGACAGGTCCCCAAGAGACCCAGTACTTC.

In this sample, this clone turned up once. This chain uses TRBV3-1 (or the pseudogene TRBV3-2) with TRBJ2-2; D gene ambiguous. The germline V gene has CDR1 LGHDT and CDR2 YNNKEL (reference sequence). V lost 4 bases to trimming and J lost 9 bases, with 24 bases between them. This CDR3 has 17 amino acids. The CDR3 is CASSLKPTKYTDRELFF. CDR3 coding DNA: TGTGCCAGCAGCCTAAAACCGACGAAGTACACCGACCGGGAGCTGTTTTTT.

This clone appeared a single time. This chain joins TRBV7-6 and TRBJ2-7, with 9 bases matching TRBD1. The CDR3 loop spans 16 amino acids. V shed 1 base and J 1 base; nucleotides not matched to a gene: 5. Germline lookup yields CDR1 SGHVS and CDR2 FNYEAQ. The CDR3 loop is CASSLVSGTGSYEQYF. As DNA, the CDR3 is TGTGCCAGCAGCTTAGTTTCCGGGACAGGGTCCTACGAGCAGTACTTC.

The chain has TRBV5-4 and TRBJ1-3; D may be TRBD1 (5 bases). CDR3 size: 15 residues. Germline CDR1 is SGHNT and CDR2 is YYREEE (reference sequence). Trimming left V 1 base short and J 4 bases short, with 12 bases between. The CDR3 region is CASSLSPRDGNTIYF. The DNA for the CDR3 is TGTGCCAGCAGCTTGTCTCCTCGGGACGGAAACACCATATATTTT.

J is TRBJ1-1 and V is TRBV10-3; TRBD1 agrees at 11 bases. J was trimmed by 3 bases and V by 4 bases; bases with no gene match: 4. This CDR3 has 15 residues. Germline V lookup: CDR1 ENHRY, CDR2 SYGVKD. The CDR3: CAISGRTGGYTEAFF. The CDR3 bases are TGTGCCATCAGTGGGCGGACAGGGGGCTACACTGAAGCTTTCTTT.

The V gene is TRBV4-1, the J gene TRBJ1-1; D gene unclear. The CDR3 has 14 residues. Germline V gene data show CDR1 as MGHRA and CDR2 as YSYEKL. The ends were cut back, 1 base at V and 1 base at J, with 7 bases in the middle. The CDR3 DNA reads TGCGCCAGCAGCCAAGTGGGCAAGAACACTGAAGCTTTCTTT. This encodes CASSQVGKNTEAFF.

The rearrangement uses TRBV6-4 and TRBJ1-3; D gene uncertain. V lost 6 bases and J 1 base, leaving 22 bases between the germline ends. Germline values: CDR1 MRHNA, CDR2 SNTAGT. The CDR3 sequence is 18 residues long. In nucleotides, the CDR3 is TGTGCCAGCAGGTTCAGGACTTTGGTTCCGTCTTCTGGAAACACCATATATTTT. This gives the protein CASRFRTLVPSSGNTIYF.

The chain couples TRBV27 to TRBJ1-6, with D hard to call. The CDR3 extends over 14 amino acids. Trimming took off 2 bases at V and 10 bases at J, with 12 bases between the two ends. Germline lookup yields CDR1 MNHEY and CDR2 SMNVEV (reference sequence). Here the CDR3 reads CASSLTTVLSPLHF. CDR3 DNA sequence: TGTGCCAGCAGTTTAACGACCGTCCTCTCACCCCTCCACTTT.

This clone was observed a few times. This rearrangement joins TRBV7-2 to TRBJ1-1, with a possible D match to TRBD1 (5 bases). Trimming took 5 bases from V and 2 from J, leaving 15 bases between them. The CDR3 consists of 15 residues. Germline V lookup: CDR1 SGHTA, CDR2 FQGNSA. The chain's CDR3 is CASSPQAGGNTEAFF. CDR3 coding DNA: TGTGCCAGCAGCCCACAAGCCGGGGGAAACACTGAAGCTTTCTTT.

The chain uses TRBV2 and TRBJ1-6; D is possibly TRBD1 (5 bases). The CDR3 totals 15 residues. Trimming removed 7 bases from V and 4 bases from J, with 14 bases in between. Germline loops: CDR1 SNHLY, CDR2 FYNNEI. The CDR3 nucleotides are TGTGCCAGCAACGGGCCAGGGAGTTATAATTCACCCCTCCACTTT. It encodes CASNGPGSYNSPLHF.

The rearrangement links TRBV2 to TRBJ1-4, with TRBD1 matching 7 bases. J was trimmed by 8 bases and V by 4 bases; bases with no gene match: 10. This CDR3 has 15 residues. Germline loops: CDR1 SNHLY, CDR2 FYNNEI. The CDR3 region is CASSGPPGGGEKLFF. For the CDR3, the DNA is TGTGCCAGCAGTGGCCCTCCAGGGGGAGGAGAAAAACTGTTTTTT. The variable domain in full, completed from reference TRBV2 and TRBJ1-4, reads EPEVTQTPSHQVTQMGQEVILRCVPISNHLYFYWYRQILGQKVEFLVSFYNNEISEKSEIFDDQFSVERPDGSNFTLKIRSTKLEDSAMYFCASSGPPGGGEKLFFGSGTQLSVL.

CDR3 protein: CASHPWGAHTEAFF. The CDR3 DNA reads TGTGCCAGCCATCCGTGGGGGGCCCACACTGAAGCTTTCTTT. The rearrangement joins TRBV6-5 to TRBJ1-1, with TRBD1 as a possible D gene (6 bases). CDR1 and CDR2 from the germline V gene are MNHEY and SVGAGI. V was trimmed by 8 bases and J by 3 bases, leaving 16 bases between them. This CDR3 has 14 amino acids.

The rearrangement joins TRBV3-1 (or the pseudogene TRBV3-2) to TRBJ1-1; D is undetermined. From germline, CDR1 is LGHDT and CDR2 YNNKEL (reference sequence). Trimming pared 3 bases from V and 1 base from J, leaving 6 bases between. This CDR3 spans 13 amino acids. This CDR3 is CASSHTPNTEAFF. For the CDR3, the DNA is TGTGCCAGCAGCCATACACCGAACACTGAAGCTTTCTTT.

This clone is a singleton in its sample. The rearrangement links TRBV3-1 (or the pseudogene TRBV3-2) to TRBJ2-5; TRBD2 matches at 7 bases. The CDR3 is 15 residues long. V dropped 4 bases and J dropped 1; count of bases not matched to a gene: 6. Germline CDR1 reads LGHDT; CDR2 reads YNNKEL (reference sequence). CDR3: CASSPGGRAQETQYF. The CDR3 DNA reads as TGTGCCAGCAGCCCCGGAGGGAGGGCCCAAGAGACCCAGTACTTC.

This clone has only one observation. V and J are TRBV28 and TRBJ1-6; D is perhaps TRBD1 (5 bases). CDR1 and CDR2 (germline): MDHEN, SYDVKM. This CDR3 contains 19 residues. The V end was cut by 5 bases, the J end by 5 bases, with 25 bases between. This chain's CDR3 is CASSPRQFGAPIDNSPLHF. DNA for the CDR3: TGTGCCAGCAGTCCTAGACAGTTTGGGGCCCCAATAGATAATTCACCCCTCCACTTT.

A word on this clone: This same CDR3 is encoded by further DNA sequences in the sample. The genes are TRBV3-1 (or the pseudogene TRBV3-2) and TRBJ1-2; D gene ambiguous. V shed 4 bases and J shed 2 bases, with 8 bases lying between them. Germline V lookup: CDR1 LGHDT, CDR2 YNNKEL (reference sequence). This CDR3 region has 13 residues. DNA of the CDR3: TGTGCCAGCAGCCCCGGAGGGAACTATGGCTACACCTTC. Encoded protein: CASSPGGNYGYTF.

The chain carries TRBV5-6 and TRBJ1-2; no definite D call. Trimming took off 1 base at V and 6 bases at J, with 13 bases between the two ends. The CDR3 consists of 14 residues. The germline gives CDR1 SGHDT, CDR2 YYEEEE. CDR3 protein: CASSLSVDAHGYTF. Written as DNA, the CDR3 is TGTGCCAGCAGCTTGTCAGTGGACGCCCATGGCTACACCTTC.